The table lists the clone carrying this T cell receptor (beta chain) with many counts. This entry is derived from a study of blood T cell repertoires in COVID-19. Overall study context: PBMCs, B-cell-depleted T cells, or T cells provided the cDNA or gDNA that made up the material.

CDR3 length: 14 residues. Sequencing was performed with immunoSEQ multiplex PCR; in TCRdb, only in-frame clones are kept and a portion is missing. The sample comprises tens of thousands of clones, approximately 82% of which are singletons, and about an eighth rests with the top ten. The chain recombines TRBV21-1 with TRBJ2-7; the table's D call TRBD1 went unverified against the DNA. TRBV21-1 is annotated as a pseudogene. Sequences were obtained from peripheral blood. This TCR derives from a human donor in a cohort sampled during active COVID-19. The CDR3 loop is CASSDRDRSYEQYF. CDR3 coding DNA: TGTGCCAGCAGCGACCGGGACAGATCCTACGAGCAGTACTTC.